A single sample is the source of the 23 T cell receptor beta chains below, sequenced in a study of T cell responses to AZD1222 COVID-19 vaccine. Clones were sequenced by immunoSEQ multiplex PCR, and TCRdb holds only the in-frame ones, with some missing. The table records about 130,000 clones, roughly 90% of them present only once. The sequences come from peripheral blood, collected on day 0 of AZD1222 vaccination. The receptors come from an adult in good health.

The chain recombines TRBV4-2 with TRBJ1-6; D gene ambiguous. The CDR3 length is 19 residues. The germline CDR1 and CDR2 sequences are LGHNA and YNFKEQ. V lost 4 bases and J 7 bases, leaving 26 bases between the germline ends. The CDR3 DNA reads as TGTGCCAGCAGCCGCGAAATCAGCAGAACCCTGAAACCCAATTCACCCCTCCACTTT. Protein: CASSREISRTLKPNSPLHF.

The CDR3 loop is CASSYTGNQPQHF. Here the CDR3 DNA reads TGTGCCAGCAGTTACACTGGCAATCAGCCCCAGCATTTT. This chain links TRBV6-5 with TRBJ1-5; D is unclear. Per germline, CDR1 MNHEY and CDR2 SVGAGI. The V end lost 2 bases, the J end lost 2 bases, and 4 bases lay between the germline ends. The CDR3 contains 13 residues.

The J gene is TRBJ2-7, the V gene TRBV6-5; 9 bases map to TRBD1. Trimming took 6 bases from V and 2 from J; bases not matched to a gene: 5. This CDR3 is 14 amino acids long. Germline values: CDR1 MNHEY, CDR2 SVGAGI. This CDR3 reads CASSRQGGTYEQYF. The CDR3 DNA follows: TGTGCCAGCAGCAGACAGGGGGGGACCTACGAGCAGTACTTC.

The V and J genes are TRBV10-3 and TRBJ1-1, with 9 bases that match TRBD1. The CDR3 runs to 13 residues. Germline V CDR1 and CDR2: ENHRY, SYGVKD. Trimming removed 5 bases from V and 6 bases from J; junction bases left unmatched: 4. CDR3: CAISTGTGPEAFF. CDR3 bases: TGTGCCATCAGTACCGGGACAGGGCCTGAAGCTTTCTTT.

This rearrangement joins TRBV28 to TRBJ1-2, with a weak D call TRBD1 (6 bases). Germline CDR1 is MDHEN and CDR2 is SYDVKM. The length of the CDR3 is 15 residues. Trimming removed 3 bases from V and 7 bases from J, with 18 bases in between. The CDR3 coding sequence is TGTGCCAGCAGTTTCCCCGGAGGCAGGGGATTTGGCTACACCTTC. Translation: CASSFPGGRGFGYTF.

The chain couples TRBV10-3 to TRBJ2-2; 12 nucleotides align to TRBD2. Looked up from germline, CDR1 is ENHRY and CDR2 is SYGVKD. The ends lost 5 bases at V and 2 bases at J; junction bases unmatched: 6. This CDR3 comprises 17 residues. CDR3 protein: CAISSSGRATNTGELFF. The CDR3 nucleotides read TGTGCCATCAGTTCTAGCGGGAGGGCCACAAACACCGGGGAGCTGTTTTTT.

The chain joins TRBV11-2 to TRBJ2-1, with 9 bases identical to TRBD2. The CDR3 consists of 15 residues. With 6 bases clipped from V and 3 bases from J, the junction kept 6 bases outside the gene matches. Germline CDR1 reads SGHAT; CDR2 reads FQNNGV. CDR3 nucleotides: TGTGCCAGCAGTTTGTTAGCGGGAGTCTACAATGAGCAGTTCTTC. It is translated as CASSLLAGVYNEQFF.

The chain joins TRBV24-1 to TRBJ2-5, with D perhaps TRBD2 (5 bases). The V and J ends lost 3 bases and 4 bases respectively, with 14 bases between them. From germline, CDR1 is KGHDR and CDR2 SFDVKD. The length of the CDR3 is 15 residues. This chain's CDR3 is CATSDQLGRGETQYF. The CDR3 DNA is TGTGCCACCAGTGATCAACTAGGAAGAGGAGAGACCCAGTACTTC.

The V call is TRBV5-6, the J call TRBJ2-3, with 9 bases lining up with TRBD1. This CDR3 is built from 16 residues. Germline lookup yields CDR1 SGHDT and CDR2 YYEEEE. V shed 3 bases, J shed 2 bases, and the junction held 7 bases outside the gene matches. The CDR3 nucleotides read TGTGCCAGCAGCTACGGGACAGGGCTCTTCACAGATACGCAGTATTTT. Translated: CASSYGTGLFTDTQYF.

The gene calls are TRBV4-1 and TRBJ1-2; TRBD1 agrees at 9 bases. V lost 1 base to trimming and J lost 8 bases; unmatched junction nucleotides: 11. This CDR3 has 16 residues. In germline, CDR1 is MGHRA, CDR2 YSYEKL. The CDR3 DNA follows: TGCGCCAGCAGCCAAGTACAGGGGGCTCATGGTAAGGGCTACACCTTC. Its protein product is CASSQVQGAHGKGYTF.

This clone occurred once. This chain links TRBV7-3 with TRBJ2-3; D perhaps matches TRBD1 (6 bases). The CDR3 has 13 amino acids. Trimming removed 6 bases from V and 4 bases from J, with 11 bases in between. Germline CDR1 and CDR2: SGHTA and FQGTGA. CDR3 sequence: CASRTGPSDTQYF. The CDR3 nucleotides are TGTGCCAGCAGGACAGGACCTTCAGATACGCAGTATTTT.

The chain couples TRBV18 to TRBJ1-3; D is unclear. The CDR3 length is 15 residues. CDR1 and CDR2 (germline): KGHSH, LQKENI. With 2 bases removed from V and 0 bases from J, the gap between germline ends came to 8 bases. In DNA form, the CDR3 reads TGTGCCAGCTCACCAACGGCCGGCTCTGGAAACACCATATATTTT. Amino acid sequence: CASSPTAGSGNTIYF.

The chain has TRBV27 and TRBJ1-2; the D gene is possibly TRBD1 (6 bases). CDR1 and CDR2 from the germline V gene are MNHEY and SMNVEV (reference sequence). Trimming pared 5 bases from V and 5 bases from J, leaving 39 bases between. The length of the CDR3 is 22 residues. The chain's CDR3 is CASSASPSSGSPIRGSKYGYTF. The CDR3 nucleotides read TGTGCCAGCAGTGCCTCACCGTCAAGTGGATCTCCGATAAGGGGGTCAAAATATGGCTACACCTTC.

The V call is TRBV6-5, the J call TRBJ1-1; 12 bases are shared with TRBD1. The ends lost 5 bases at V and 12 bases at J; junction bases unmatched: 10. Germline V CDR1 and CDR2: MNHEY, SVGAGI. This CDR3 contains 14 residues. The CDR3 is CASSPPGTGGATFF. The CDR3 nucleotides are TGTGCCAGCAGTCCGCCGGGGACAGGGGGCGCGACTTTCTTT.

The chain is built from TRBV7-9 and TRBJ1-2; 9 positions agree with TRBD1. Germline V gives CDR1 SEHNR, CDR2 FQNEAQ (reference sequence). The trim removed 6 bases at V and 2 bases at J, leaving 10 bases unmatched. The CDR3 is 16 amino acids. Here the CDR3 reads CASRSRDREINYGYTF. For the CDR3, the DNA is TGTGCCAGCAGGAGTCGGGACAGGGAGATAAACTATGGCTACACCTTC. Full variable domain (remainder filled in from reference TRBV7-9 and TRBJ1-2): DTGVSQNPRHKITKRGQNVTFRCDPISEHNRLYWYRQTLGQGPEFLTYFQNEAQLEKSRLLSDRFSAERPKGSFSTLEIQRTEQGDSAMYLCASRSRDREINYGYTFGSGTRLTVV.

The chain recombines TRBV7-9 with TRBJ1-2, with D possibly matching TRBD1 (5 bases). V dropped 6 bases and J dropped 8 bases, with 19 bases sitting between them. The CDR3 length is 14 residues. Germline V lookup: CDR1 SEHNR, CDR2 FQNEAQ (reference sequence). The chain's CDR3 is CASRRTEGNGGYTF. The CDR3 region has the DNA TGTGCCAGCAGGCGTACGGAGGGGAACGGGGGCTACACCTTC.

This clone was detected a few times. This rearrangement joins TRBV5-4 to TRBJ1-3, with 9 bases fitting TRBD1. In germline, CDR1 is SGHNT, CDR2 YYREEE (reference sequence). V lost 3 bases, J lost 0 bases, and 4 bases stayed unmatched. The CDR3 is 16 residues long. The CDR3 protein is CASSSGQGTSGNTIYF. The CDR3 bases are TGTGCCAGCAGCTCCGGACAGGGGACCTCTGGAAACACCATATATTTT.

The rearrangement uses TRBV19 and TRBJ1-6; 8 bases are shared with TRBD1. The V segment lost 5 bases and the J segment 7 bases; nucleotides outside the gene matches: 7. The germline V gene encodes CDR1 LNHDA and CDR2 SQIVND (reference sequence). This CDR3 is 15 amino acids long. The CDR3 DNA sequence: TGTGCCAGTAGTTCAGGACAGGGTTGGAATTCACCCCTCCACTTT. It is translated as CASSSGQGWNSPLHF.

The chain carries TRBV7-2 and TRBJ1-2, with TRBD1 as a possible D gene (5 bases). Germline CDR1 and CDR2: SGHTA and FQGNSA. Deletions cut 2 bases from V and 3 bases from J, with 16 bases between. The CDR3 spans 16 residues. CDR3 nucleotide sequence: TGTGCCAGCAGCTTAAGGCCGGGGCAGGCCTACTATGGCTACACCTTC. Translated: CASSLRPGQAYYGYTF.

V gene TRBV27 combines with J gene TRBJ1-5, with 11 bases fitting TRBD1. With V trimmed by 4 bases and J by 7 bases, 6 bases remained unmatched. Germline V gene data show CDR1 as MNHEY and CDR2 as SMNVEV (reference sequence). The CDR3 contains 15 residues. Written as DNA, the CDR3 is TGTGCCAGCAGTTCAGGACAGGGGGCCAAGCAGCCCCAGCATTTT. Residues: CASSSGQGAKQPQHF.

The CDR3 bases are TGTGCCAGCAGCTCAAAGGGGGTGTATTCACCCCTCCACTTT. This gives the protein CASSSKGVYSPLHF. This chain joins TRBV9 and TRBJ1-6; D possibly corresponds to TRBD1 (6 bases). The CDR3 sequence is 14 residues long. Germline CDR1 reads SGDLS; CDR2 reads YYNGEE. The V end lost 4 bases, the J end lost 8 bases, and 13 bases lay between the germline ends.

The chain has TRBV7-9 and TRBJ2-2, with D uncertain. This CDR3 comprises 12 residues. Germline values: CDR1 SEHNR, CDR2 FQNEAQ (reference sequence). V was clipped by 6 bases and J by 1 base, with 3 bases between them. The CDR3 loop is CASRKNTGELFF. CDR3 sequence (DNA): TGTGCCAGCAGAAAGAACACCGGGGAGCTGTTTTTT.

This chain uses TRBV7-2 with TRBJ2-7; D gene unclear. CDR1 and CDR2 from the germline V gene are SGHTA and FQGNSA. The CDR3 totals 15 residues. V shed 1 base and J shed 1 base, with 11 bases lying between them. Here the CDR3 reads CASSLGLSKSYEQYF. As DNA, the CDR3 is TGTGCCAGCAGCTTAGGACTCTCGAAGTCCTACGAGCAGTACTTC. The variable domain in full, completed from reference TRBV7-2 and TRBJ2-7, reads GAGVSQSPSNKVTEKGKDVELRCDPISGHTALYWYRQSLGQGLEFLIYFQGNSAPDKSGLPSDRFSAERTGGSVSTLTIQRTQQEDSAVYLCASSLGLSKSYEQYFGPGTRLTVT.